Detailed here is one TCR beta chain. The data were taken from a study of blood T cell repertoires in COVID-19. As handled by the study authors: Estimates of nucleated cell counts were drawn from the amplification of reference gene primers. Generated by immunoSEQ multiplex PCR, the TCRdb table keeps only in-frame clones and is missing some. The V and J calls and clone size come from that table; D and trimming were worked out from the DNA. The table records about 340,000 clones, 65% to 90% of them present only once. Sequenced input: PBMCs or T cells enriched from blood (not recorded which). The source is a woman between 40 and 55 years old with acute COVID-19.

In DNA, the CDR3 is TGTGCCAGCAGTTATCGGACAGACTATGGCTACACCTTC. Amino acids: CASSYRTDYGYTF. The rearrangement joins TRBV12-3 or TRBV12-4 to TRBJ1-2, with a tentative D call TRBD1 (6 bases). The ends were cut back, 4 bases at V and 3 bases at J, with 9 bases in the middle. The CDR3 is 13 residues long.